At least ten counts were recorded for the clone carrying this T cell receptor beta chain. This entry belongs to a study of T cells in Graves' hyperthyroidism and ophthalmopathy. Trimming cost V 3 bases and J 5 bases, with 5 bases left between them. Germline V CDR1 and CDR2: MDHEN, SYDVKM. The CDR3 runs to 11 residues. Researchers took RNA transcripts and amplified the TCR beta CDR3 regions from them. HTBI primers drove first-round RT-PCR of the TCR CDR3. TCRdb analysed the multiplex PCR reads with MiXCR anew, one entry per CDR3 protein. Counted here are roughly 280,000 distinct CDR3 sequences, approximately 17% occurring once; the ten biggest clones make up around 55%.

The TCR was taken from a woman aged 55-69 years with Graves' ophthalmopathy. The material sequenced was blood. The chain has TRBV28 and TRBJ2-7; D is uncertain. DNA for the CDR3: TGTGCCAGCAGTTTTAAGCACGAGCAGTACTTC. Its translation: CASSFKHEQYF.